Below, 32 T cell receptor beta chains from the same sample are listed, as sequenced in a study of T-cell reconstitution after alpha-beta-depleted transplantation in children. Unique molecular identifiers featured in how the TCRbeta library was prepared. TCRdb re-called the PCR reads through MiXCR, storing one row per CDR3 protein. The sample lists fewer than 550,000 distinct CDR3 sequences, over 9.5% occurring once. This specimen consisted of PBMCs, obtained before TCRalphabeta/CD19-depleted stem cell transplant. Every receptor here comes from a child under 10 years old with inherited bone marrow failure, due to receive a stem cell transplant.

This clonotype appeared many times. This sequence joins TRBV30 and TRBJ1-1, with a weak D call TRBD1 (6 bases). V was shortened by 0 bases and J by 2 bases, with 13 bases between the two germline ends. This CDR3 has 15 residues. The germline V gene encodes CDR1 GTSNPN and CDR2 SVGIG (reference sequence). The DNA for the CDR3 is TGTGCCTGGAGTGTACTAGGGGGAGTAAACACTGAAGCTTTCTTT. Its protein is CAWSVLGGVNTEAFF.

Only a few counts were recorded for this clonotype. The rearrangement uses TRBV3-1 and TRBJ1-4; D gene ambiguous. Trimming removed 0 bases at V and 10 bases at J, with 9 bases between. The germline V gene has CDR1 LGHDT and CDR2 YNNKEL (reference sequence). The CDR3 spans 13 residues. CDR3 sequence reads: CASSQDSAGKLFF. CDR3 bases: TGTGCCAGCAGCCAAGATTCGGCGGGAAAACTGTTTTTT. Full variable domain (outside the CDR3, taken from reference TRBV3-1 and TRBJ1-4): DTAVSQTPKYLVTQMGNDKSIKCEQNLGHDTMYWYKQDSKKFLKIMFSYNNKELIINETVPNRFSPKSPDKAHLNLHINSLELGDSAVYFCASSQDSAGKLFFGSGTQLSVL.

This rearrangement joins TRBV19 to TRBJ1-1, with 7 bases lining up with TRBD1. Germline V gene sequence: CDR1 LNHDA, CDR2 SQIVND (reference sequence). The CDR3 has 12 residues. V was pared by 2 bases and J by 8 bases, with 2 bases of the junction left unmatched. CDR3 in amino acids: CASSIRGGEAFF. The CDR3 DNA follows: TGTGCCAGTAGTATAAGAGGGGGCGAAGCTTTCTTT.

This clonotype was seen ten or more times. This sequence joins TRBV6-5 and TRBJ1-1, with TRBD1 matching over 8 bases. V lost 2 bases to trimming and J lost 2 bases; unmatched junction nucleotides: 7. The CDR3 loop spans 16 amino acids. The germline V gene encodes CDR1 MNHEY and CDR2 SVGAGI. The CDR3 sequence is CASSYTLQGANTEAFF. The CDR3 region has the DNA TGTGCCAGCAGTTACACTCTCCAGGGGGCCAACACTGAAGCTTTCTTT.

Many counts were recorded for this clonotype. The V call is TRBV7-6, the J call TRBJ2-7; a possible D gene is TRBD2 (5 bases). V was cut by 7 bases and J by 4 bases, with 17 bases left in between. The CDR3 is 14 amino acids. Germline loops: CDR1 SGHVS, CDR2 FNYEAQ. CDR3 sequence: CASKKTGEGYEQYF. For the CDR3, the DNA is TGTGCCAGCAAAAAAACCGGGGAAGGGTACGAGCAGTACTTC.

With regard to this clonotype: This may come from a read error, since a much larger clone is one base off. This chain links TRBV5-1 with TRBJ2-3, with 7 bases matching TRBD2. Germline-derived CDR1 and CDR2 are SGHRS and YFSETQ. This CDR3 is built from 15 residues. Here the CDR3 DNA reads TGCGCCAGCAGCGCCCCCCTAGCGGTCACAGATACGCATTATTTT. Protein sequence: CASSAPLAVTDTHYF.

Remarks on this clonotype: Being one base from a much bigger clone, this may be a read error. The gene calls are TRBV9 and TRBJ1-5; D might be TRBD1 (5 bases). Per the germline V gene, CDR1 is SGDLS and CDR2 is YYNGEE. The CDR3 runs 15 residues. CDR3 sequence reads: CASGVGAGTEQPQHF. The DNA of the CDR3 is TGTGCCAGCGGCGTAGGTGCAGGGACGGAACAGCCCCAGCATTTT.

This clonotype was observed at least ten times. This chain joins TRBV12-3 or TRBV12-4 and TRBJ2-7; 10 bases agree with TRBD1. After removal of 6 bases from V and 1 base from J, the junction contained 6 bases not matched to a gene. This CDR3 is built from 15 residues. The DNA of the CDR3 is TGTGCCAGCAGAACGGACAGGGGGTTGTCCTACGAGCAGTACTTC. The encoded protein is CASRTDRGLSYEQYF.

This clonotype appeared many times. This chain links TRBV12-3 or TRBV12-4 with TRBJ1-1; D is possibly TRBD1 (6 bases). Trimming left V 4 bases short and J 4 bases short, with 31 bases between. This CDR3 is built from 20 residues. DNA for the CDR3: TGTGCCAGCAGTTCTCCGTTTCCCGGGGGGCGCATTACGGTGAGCACTGAAGCTTTCTTT. Amino acid sequence: CASSSPFPGGRITVSTEAFF.

The V call is TRBV5-1, the J call TRBJ1-4; D possibly corresponds to TRBD1 (5 bases). The CDR3 consists of 14 residues. Germline CDR1 reads SGHRS; CDR2 reads YFSETQ. Trimming took off 0 bases at V and 2 bases at J, with 5 bases between the two ends. CDR3 coding DNA: TGCGCCAGCAGCTTGGAGGGGACTAATGAAAAACTGTTTTTT. Amino acid sequence: CASSLEGTNEKLFF.

This clonotype was seen at least ten times. V usage is TRBV12-3 or TRBV12-4 and J usage is TRBJ2-3; D is undetermined. Deletions cut 2 bases from V and 0 bases from J, with 15 bases between. CDR3 length: 17 amino acids. DNA for the CDR3: TGTGCCAGCAGTTTATCGCTCACCGTAACTAGCACAGATACGCAGTATTTT. Translating gives CASSLSLTVTSTDTQYF.

Details on this clonotype: This may be a read error, as it is one base from a much larger clone. V is TRBV11-1 and J is TRBJ2-7; D could derive from TRBD1 or TRBD2 (5 bases each). The CDR3 is made up of 19 amino acids. Germline assignment: CDR1 SGHAT and CDR2 FQDESV (reference sequence). V lost 4 bases, J lost 3 bases, and 28 bases lay in between. CDR3 residues: CASSSVPLTGAYPGYEQYF. For the CDR3, the DNA is TGTGCCAGCAGCTCAGTACCCTTGACCGGGGCCTACCCGGGCTACGAGCAGTACTTC.

The table lists this clonotype with a few counts. This rearrangement joins TRBV7-2 to TRBJ2-5; 7 bases align to TRBD2. The CDR3 extends over 15 amino acids. The germline V gene encodes CDR1 SGHTA and CDR2 FQGNSA. With 7 bases clipped from V and 5 bases from J, the junction kept 13 bases outside the gene matches. The CDR3 loop reads CASTQGRELKETQYF. DNA of the CDR3: TGTGCCAGCACCCAAGGGCGGGAGCTGAAGGAGACCCAGTACTTC.

The table lists this clonotype with many counts. The rearrangement links TRBV12-3 or TRBV12-4 to TRBJ2-1, with 10 bases aligning to TRBD2. This CDR3 is 16 amino acids long. V lost 5 bases, J lost 4 bases, and 8 bases stayed unmatched. CDR3 residues: CASSPGGAGGYNEQFF. CDR3 sequence (DNA): TGTGCCAGCAGTCCTGGGGGAGCGGGAGGGTACAATGAGCAGTTCTTC.

The CDR3 DNA reads TGTGCCAGCAGCTTGGCACAGGGCGGCGGGGATGAGCAGTTCTTC. This gives the protein CASSLAQGGGDEQFF. This chain uses TRBV5-4 with TRBJ2-1; D may match TRBD1 or TRBD2 (6 bases each). This CDR3 comprises 15 residues. The V gene lost 0 bases and the J gene lost 8 bases, with 15 bases spanning the gap. Germline lookup yields CDR1 SGHNT and CDR2 YYREEE (reference sequence).

The chain joins TRBV4-3 to TRBJ2-1, with D possibly being TRBD2 (5 bases). This CDR3 contains 14 residues. Germline CDR1 LGHNA, CDR2 YSLEER. V dropped 4 bases and J dropped 13 bases, with 20 bases sitting between them. The chain's CDR3 is CASSLGEGRGLQFF. CDR3 nucleotide sequence: TGCGCCAGCAGCCTCGGGGAAGGGCGCGGCCTACAGTTCTTC.

The table lists this clonotype with a few counts. For the CDR3, the DNA is TGTGCCAGCAGCCCGGGATTCCCTAGCTCCTACGAGCAGTACTTC. Residues: CASSPGFPSSYEQYF. V usage is TRBV5-5 and J usage is TRBJ2-7; D possibly corresponds to TRBD2 (5 bases). The V and J ends lost 4 bases and 0 bases respectively, with 14 bases between them. Germline V lookup: CDR1 SGHKS, CDR2 YYEKEE (reference sequence). The CDR3 totals 15 residues.

This clonotype was counted at least ten times. This chain connects TRBV7-9 to TRBJ1-1, with 7 bases lining up with TRBD1. J was trimmed by 7 bases and V by 2 bases; bases with no gene match: 4. The CDR3 length is 13 residues. The germline V gene encodes CDR1 SEHNR and CDR2 FQNEAQ (reference sequence). The CDR3 coding sequence is TGTGCCAGCAGCTTACCCGACAGGGATGAAGCTTTCTTT. Translating gives CASSLPDRDEAFF.

This clonotype was recorded many times. The chain has TRBV4-1 and TRBJ2-7; D uncertain. The length of the CDR3 is 13 residues. V lost 2 bases to trimming and J lost 3 bases, with 8 bases between them. Germline V CDR1 and CDR2: MGHRA, YSYEKL. The CDR3 loop is CASSQLTFYEQYF. For the CDR3, the DNA is TGCGCCAGCAGCCAATTGACTTTCTACGAGCAGTACTTC.

This clonotype was observed at least ten times. The chain has TRBV20-1 and TRBJ2-3, with TRBD2 identical over 9 bases. CDR3 size: 15 residues. The trim removed 5 bases at V and 6 bases at J, leaving 12 bases unmatched. Germline V gene sequence: CDR1 DFQATT, CDR2 SNEGSKA (reference sequence). CDR3 amino acids: CSAPVAGAGRDTQYF. The DNA for the CDR3 is TGCAGTGCTCCTGTAGCGGGAGCGGGGCGCGATACGCAGTATTTT.

The rearrangement joins TRBV3-1 to TRBJ2-1; the D gene could be TRBD1 or TRBD2 (5 bases each). Deletions cut 3 bases from V and 2 bases from J, with 14 bases between. Germline CDR1 is LGHDT and CDR2 is YNNKEL (reference sequence). The CDR3 spans 16 residues. The CDR3: CASSHALWGPYNEQFF. In nucleotides, the CDR3 is TGTGCCAGCAGCCACGCATTGTGGGGACCCTACAATGAGCAGTTCTTC.

Many counts were recorded for this clonotype. The chain has TRBV5-1 and TRBJ1-2; D ambiguous. This CDR3 is built from 15 residues. V was cut by 2 bases and J by 4 bases, with 15 bases left in between. Per germline, CDR1 SGHRS and CDR2 YFSETQ. CDR3 residues: CASSLGTARIYGYTF. Here the CDR3 DNA reads TGCGCCAGCAGCTTAGGAACAGCTCGGATCTATGGCTACACCTTC.

This clonotype was counted at least ten times. The gene calls are TRBV20-1 and TRBJ2-7; 9 nucleotides agree with TRBD2. The CDR3 runs to 15 residues. The ends lost 0 bases at V and 2 bases at J; junction bases unmatched: 5. Germline V lookup: CDR1 DFQATT, CDR2 SNEGSKA (reference sequence). CDR3 nucleotide sequence: TGCAGTGCTAGAGATCATAGCGGGAGCACCTACGAGCAGTACTTC. This codes for CSARDHSGSTYEQYF.

Details on this clonotype: A junction boundary mismatches the germline segment, possibly from a read error. The chain has TRBV3-1 and TRBJ2-7, with a weak D call TRBD1 (6 bases). CDR3 length: 14 amino acids. CDR1 LGHDT and CDR2 YNNKEL come from the germline V gene (reference sequence). The CDR3 sequence: CASSQGDISYEQYF. The DNA for the CDR3 is TGTGCCAGCAGCCAGGGGGACATCTCCTATGAGCAGTACTTC.

This clonotype was detected ten times or more. The V call is TRBV28, the J call TRBJ2-7; 8 bases agree with TRBD1. Per germline, CDR1 MDHEN and CDR2 SYDVKM. The CDR3 has 13 residues. Germline trimming cut 10 bases from V and 4 bases from J; bases unmatched to any gene: 9. For the CDR3, the DNA is TGTGCCACCCACGAGACAGGGGAGTACGAGCAGTACTTC. Translation gives CATHETGEYEQYF.

Comment on this clonotype: A much larger clone differs by one base, so this may be a read error. J is TRBJ2-1 and V is TRBV11-3, with 10 bases lining up with TRBD2. Germline CDR1 is SGHNT and CDR2 is YENEEA. The CDR3 has 23 residues. The CDR3 DNA follows: TGTGCCAGCAGCTTAGGGGGCGTGCTAGCGGGAGCGCTAAAGACGAGCTCCTACAATGAGCACTTCTTC. Protein: CASSLGGVLAGALKTSSYNEHFF. The variable domain in full, with the rest retrieved from reference TRBV11-3 and TRBJ2-1, is EAGVVQSPRYKIIEKKQPVAFWCNPISGHNTLYWYLQNLGQGPELLIRYENEEAVDDSQLPKDRFSAERLKGVDSTLKIQPAELGDSAVYLCASSLGGVLAGALKTSSYNEHFFGPGTRLTVL.

This clonotype occurred many times. The rearrangement joins TRBV20-1 to TRBJ2-5, with TRBD1 as a possible D gene (5 bases). In germline, CDR1 is DFQATT, CDR2 SNEGSKA (reference sequence). The CDR3 runs to 13 residues. Deletions cut 6 bases from V and 4 bases from J, with 15 bases between. As DNA, the CDR3 is TGCAGTGCAGCAGGGCATTGGGGAGAGACCCAGTACTTC. Its translation is CSAAGHWGETQYF.

This clonotype was counted at least ten times. V and J are TRBV28 and TRBJ1-6, with 8 bases identical to TRBD1. Trimming cost V 0 bases and J 7 bases; bases outside gene matches: 2. From germline, CDR1 is MDHEN and CDR2 SYDVKM. CDR3 length equals 15 residues. CDR3 loop: CASSLWDRVNSPLHF. CDR3 coding DNA: TGTGCCAGCAGTTTATGGGACAGGGTAAATTCACCCCTCCACTTT.

Many counts were recorded for this clonotype. This chain connects TRBV28 to TRBJ2-7; TRBD2 aligns across 12 bases. V lost 6 bases to trimming and J lost 2 bases; unmatched junction nucleotides: 2. The germline CDR1 and CDR2 sequences are MDHEN and SYDVKM. The CDR3 has 14 residues. DNA of the CDR3: TGTGCCAGCAGACGGACTAGCGGGGCCTACGAGCAGTACTTC. Its translation is CASRRTSGAYEQYF. Drawing the rest from reference TRBV28 and TRBJ2-7, the complete variable domain is DVKVTQSSRYLVKRTGEKVFLECVQDMDHENMFWYRQDPGLGLRLIYFSYDVKMKEKGDIPEGYSVSREKKERFSLILESASTNQTSMYLCASRRTSGAYEQYFGPGTRLTVT.

This clonotype was found many times. The rearrangement links TRBV29-1 to TRBJ1-2, with TRBD1 identical over 7 bases. The CDR3 has 15 amino acids. J lost 4 bases, V lost 0 bases, and 8 bases had no gene match. Germline lookup yields CDR1 SQVTM and CDR2 ANQGSEA. The CDR3 reads CSVEDLGRGTYGYTF. The CDR3 DNA reads as TGCAGCGTTGAAGATCTGGGCAGGGGGACCTATGGCTACACCTTC.

Ten or more counts support this clonotype. The rearrangement links TRBV29-1 to TRBJ2-3; D remains unclear. The CDR3 has 13 amino acids. The germline V gene encodes CDR1 SQVTM and CDR2 ANQGSEA. Trimming removed 5 bases from V and 3 bases from J, with 12 bases in between. The CDR3 spells CSVLSSKTDTQYF. Written as DNA, the CDR3 is TGCAGCGTTCTCTCCAGCAAGACAGATACGCAGTATTTT.

The V and J genes are TRBV7-1 and TRBJ2-3, with D possibly matching TRBD2 (6 bases). TRBV7-1 is filed as an ORF, its function uncertain. The CDR3 is 18 amino acids. Trimming took 3 bases from V and 0 from J, leaving 19 bases between them. Written as DNA, the CDR3 is TGTGCCAGCAGCTCCCTGGGACCGCGGGACGAGAGCACAGATACGCAGTATTTT. This gives the protein CASSSLGPRDESTDTQYF.